Presented here are 7 T cell receptor beta chains from one specimen sequenced in a study of blood T cell repertoires in COVID-19. Sequencing was performed with immunoSEQ multiplex PCR; in TCRdb, only in-frame clones are kept and a portion is missing. The sample records roughly 290,000 clones, 75% to 95% being singletons. Sequencing used peripheral blood. These receptors all stem from a woman aged 25 to 39 with COVID-19, enrolled during active disease.

This clone was detected only a few times. Other DNA sequences within the sample encode an identical CDR3. The chain employs TRBV7-2 and TRBJ2-2; 7 nucleotides line up with TRBD2. Germline V gene sequence: CDR1 SGHTA, CDR2 FQGNSA. Trimming took 5 bases from V and 2 from J; bases not matched to a gene: 5. The CDR3 has 15 amino acids. CDR3 nucleotide sequence: TGTGCCAGCAGCCCCCGACTAGCAAACACCGGGGAGCTGTTTTTT. It yields the protein CASSPRLANTGELFF.

The chain is built from TRBV7-9 and TRBJ2-1; D possibly corresponds to TRBD2 (6 bases). CDR1 is SEHNR and CDR2 is FQNEAQ in the germline V gene (reference sequence). CDR3 size: 17 residues. The ends were cut back, 5 bases at V and 8 bases at J, with 25 bases in the middle. CDR3 bases: TGTGCCAGCAGCCCCCGACGGGGGACGTTGGGTGGAGATGAGCAGTTCTTC. The encoded protein is CASSPRRGTLGGDEQFF.

This clone was picked up one time. Other DNA variants within this sample encode the same CDR3. The chain joins TRBV5-1 to TRBJ1-6, with a tentative D call TRBD1 (6 bases). The germline gives CDR1 SGHRS, CDR2 YFSETQ. V lost 0 bases to trimming and J lost 6 bases, with 10 bases between them. There are 15 residues in the CDR3. Here the CDR3 reads CASSLGGQTNSPLHF. The CDR3 bases are TGCGCCAGCAGCTTGGGTGGACAGACTAATTCACCCCTCCACTTT.

The chain is built from TRBV7-9 and TRBJ2-1, with D possibly TRBD2 on 5 matching bases. Germline V lookup: CDR1 SEHNR, CDR2 FQNEAQ (reference sequence). The CDR3 is made up of 12 amino acids. Trimming took 5 bases from V and 13 from J, leaving 15 bases between them. The CDR3 coding sequence is TGTGCCAGCAGCCCAACGAGGGAGCAACAGTTCTTC. Translation gives CASSPTREQQFF.

The J gene is TRBJ1-5, the V gene TRBV19; perhaps TRBD1 as D (6 bases). Looked up from germline, CDR1 is LNHDA and CDR2 is SQIVND (reference sequence). Deletions cut 3 bases from V and 9 bases from J, with 18 bases between. CDR3 length: 15 amino acids. Written as DNA, the CDR3 is TGTGCCAGTAGTATTCCCCAGGGGCCTCAGGTGCCCCAGCATTTT. Its translation: CASSIPQGPQVPQHF.

The CDR3: CASSLSSPGGYTF. CDR3 in DNA: TGTGCCAGCAGCCTCTCCTCCCCGGGTGGCTACACCTTC. The chain links TRBV5-6 to TRBJ1-2; no definite D call. From germline, CDR1 is SGHDT and CDR2 YYEEEE. The germline V and J ends were trimmed by 4 bases and 7 bases, with 14 bases remaining between them. CDR3 length equals 13 residues.

This clone was recorded once. The rearrangement links TRBV12-3 or TRBV12-4 to TRBJ2-7; D may be TRBD2 (7 bases). Trimming left V 8 bases short and J 7 bases short, with 18 bases between. The CDR3 length is 13 residues. The CDR3 region is CASRYGGGGEQYF. CDR3 nucleotide sequence: TGTGCCAGCCGGTACGGCGGGGGCGGGGAGCAGTACTTC.